This TCR beta chain was observed in a study of shared clonotypes between healthy human individuals. Study in general: A couple of women and a few men aged 18 to 49 made up the donors. Overall study findings and caveats: Deeper or shallower sequencing was expected to change how clonotypes are shared among donors. In having few donors, the study represented limited genetic and exposure-history diversity. Naive subsets tended to show greater estimated richness than memory subsets.

The CDR3 is 14 amino acids. Trimming cost V 4 bases and J 7 bases, with 12 bases left between them. Germline V gene data show CDR1 as SGHNT and CDR2 as YYREEE (reference sequence). About this clone: Its matching antigen is unknown.

Only in-frame clones appear in the TCRdb table, and some are missing; sequencing was by immunoSEQ multiplex PCR. Of some 2,500,000 clones listed, approximately 94% were seen once; the top ten hold around 0.4%. The source is a young man in good health. Some clones in this sample may be carry-over from other donors' samples. The chain carries TRBV5-4 and TRBJ1-6; TRBD1 might be the D (5 bases). The material sequenced was naive CD4+ T cells from PBMCs. As for subset: CD45RA+ positively selected. The CDR3 DNA follows: TGTGCCAGCAGCCCTCGGGAGGGGAATTCACCCCTCCACTTT. It translates to CASSPREGNSPLHF. The full variable domain, in which reference TRBV5-4 and TRBJ1-6 provide the parts outside the CDR3, is ETGVTQSPTHLIKTRGQQVTLRCSSQSGHNTVSWYQQALGQGPQFIFQYYREEENGRGNFPPRFSGLQFPNYSSELNVNALELDDSALYLCASSPREGNSPLHFGNGTRLTVT.